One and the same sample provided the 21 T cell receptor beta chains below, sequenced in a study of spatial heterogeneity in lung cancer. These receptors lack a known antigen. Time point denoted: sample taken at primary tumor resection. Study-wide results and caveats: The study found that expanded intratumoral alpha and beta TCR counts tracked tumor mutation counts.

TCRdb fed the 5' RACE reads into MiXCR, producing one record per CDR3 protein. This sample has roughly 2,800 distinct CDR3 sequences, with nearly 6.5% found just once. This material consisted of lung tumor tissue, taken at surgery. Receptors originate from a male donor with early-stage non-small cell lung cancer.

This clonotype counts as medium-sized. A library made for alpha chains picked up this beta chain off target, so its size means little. The CDR3 DNA reads as TGTGCCAGCAGCCAAACTAGTTACGAGACCCAGTACTTC. This encodes CASSQTSYETQYF. The J gene is TRBJ2-5, the V gene TRBV6-2 or TRBV6-3; maybe TRBD2 (5 bases). Germline values: CDR1 MNHEY, CDR2 SVGEGT. V was cut by 6 bases and J by 5 bases, with 13 bases left in between. This CDR3 is 13 amino acids long.

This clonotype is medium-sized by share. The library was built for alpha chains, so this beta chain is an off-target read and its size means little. In DNA form, the CDR3 reads TGCGCCAGCAGTTCGGTGGTACTAGCGGGGCACAATGAGCAGTTCTTC. As protein: CASSSVVLAGHNEQFF. V gene TRBV5-1 combines with J gene TRBJ2-1; 10 positions match TRBD2. Germline CDR1 SGHRS, CDR2 YFSETQ. J was trimmed by 5 bases and V by 5 bases; bases with no gene match: 10. There are 16 residues in the CDR3.

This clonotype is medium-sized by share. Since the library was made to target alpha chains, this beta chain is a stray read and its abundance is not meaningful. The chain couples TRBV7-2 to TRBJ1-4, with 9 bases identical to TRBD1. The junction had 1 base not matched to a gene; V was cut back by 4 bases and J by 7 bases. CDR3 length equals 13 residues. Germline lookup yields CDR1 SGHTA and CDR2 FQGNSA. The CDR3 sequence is CASSSDRGEKLFF. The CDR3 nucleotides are TGTGCCAGCAGCTCGGACAGGGGTGAAAAACTGTTTTTT. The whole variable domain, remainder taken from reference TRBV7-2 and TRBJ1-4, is GAGVSQSPSNKVTEKGKDVELRCDPISGHTALYWYRQSLGQGLEFLIYFQGNSAPDKSGLPSDRFSAERTGGSVSTLTIQRTQQEDSAVYLCASSSDRGEKLFFGSGTQLSVL.

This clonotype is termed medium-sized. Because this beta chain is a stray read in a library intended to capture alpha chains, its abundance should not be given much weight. The CDR3 DNA follows: TGCGCCAGCAGCTCAACAGGGGAGGCCTACGAGCAGTACTTC. Translated, it gives CASSSTGEAYEQYF. The chain is built from TRBV5-1 and TRBJ2-7; D is perhaps TRBD1 (7 bases). Trimming removed 3 bases from V and 2 bases from J, with 12 bases in between. The CDR3 length is 14 residues. The germline gives CDR1 SGHRS, CDR2 YFSETQ.

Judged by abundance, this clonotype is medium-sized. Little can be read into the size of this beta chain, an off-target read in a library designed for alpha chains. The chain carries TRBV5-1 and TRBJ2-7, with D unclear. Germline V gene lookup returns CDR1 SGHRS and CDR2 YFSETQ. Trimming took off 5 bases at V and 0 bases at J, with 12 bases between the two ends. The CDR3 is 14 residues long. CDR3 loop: CASSASTDSYEQYF. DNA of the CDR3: TGCGCCAGCAGTGCCAGTACAGACTCCTACGAGCAGTACTTC.

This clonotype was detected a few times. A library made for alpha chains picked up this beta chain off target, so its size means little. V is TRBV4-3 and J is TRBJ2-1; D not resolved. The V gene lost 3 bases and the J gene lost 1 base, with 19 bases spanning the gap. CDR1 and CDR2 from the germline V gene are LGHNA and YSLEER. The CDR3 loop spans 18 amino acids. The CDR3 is CASSQDSGRSWSYNEQFF. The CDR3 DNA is TGCGCCAGCAGCCAGGATAGTGGGCGGTCCTGGTCCTACAATGAGCAGTTCTTC.

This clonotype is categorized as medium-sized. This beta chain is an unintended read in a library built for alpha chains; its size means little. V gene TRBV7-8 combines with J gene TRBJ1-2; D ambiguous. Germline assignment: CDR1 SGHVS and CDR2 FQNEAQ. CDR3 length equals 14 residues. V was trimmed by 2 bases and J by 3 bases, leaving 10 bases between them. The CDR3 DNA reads TGTGCCAGCAGCTTAACAACAGTCGACTATGGCTACACCTTC. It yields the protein CASSLTTVDYGYTF.

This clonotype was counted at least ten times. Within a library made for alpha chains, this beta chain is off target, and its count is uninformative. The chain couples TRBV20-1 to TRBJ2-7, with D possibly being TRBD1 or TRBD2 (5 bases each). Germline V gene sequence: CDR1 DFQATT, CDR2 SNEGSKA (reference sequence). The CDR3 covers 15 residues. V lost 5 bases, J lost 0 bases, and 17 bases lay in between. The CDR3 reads CSAEIPGPSSYEQYF. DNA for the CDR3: TGCAGTGCTGAAATTCCGGGACCTAGCTCCTACGAGCAGTACTTC.

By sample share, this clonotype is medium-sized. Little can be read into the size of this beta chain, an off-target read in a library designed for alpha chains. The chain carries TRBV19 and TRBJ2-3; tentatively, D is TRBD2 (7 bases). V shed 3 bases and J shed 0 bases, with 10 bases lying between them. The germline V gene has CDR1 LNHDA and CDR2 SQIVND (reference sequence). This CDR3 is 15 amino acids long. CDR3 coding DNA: TGTGCCAGTAGTATTGGGAGGGGGAGCACAGATACGCAGTATTTT. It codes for CASSIGRGSTDTQYF.

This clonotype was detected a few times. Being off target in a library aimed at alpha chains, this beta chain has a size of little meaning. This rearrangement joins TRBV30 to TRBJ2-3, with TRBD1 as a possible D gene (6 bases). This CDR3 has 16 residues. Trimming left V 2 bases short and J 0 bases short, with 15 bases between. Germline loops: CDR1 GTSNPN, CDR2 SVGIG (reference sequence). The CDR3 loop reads CAWSLQQGSSTDTQYF. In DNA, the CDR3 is TGTGCCTGGAGTCTACAACAGGGATCTAGCACAGATACGCAGTATTTT.

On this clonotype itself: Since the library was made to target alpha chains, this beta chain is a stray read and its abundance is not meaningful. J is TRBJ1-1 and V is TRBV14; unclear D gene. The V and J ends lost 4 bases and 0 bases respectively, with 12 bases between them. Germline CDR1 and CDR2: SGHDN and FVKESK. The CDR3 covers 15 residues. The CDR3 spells CASSPHHPLNTEAFF. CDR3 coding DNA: TGTGCCAGCAGCCCCCACCACCCCCTGAACACTGAAGCTTTCTTT.

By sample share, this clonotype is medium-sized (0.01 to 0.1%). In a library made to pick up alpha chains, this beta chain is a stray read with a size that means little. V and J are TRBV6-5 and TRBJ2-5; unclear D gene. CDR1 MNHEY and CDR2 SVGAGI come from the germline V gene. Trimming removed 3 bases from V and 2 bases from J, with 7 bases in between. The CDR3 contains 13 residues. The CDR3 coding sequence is TGTGCCAGCAGTTATTACAGTCAAGAGACCCAGTACTTC. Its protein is CASSYYSQETQYF.

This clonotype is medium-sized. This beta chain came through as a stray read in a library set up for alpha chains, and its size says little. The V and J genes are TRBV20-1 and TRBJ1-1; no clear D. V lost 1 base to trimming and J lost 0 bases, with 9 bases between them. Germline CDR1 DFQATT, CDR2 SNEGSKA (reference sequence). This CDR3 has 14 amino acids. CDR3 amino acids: CSARGSIMNTEAFF. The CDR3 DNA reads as TGCAGTGCTAGAGGTAGCATCATGAACACTGAAGCTTTCTTT.

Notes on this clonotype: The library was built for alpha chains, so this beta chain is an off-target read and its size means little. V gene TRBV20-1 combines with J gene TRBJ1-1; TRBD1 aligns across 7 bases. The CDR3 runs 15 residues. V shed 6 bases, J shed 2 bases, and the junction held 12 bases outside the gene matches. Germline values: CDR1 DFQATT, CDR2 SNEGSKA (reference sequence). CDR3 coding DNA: TGCAGTGCCTCCTACGGCGACAGGGTCAACACTGAAGCTTTCTTT. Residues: CSASYGDRVNTEAFF.

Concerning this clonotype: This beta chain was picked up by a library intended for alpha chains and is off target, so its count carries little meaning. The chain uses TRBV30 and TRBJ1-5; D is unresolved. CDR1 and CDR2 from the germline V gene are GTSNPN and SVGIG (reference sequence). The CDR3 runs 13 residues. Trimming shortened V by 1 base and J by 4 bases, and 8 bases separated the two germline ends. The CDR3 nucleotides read TGTGCCTGGAGTGCCGGCAGGAATCAGCCCCAGCATTTT. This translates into CAWSAGRNQPQHF.

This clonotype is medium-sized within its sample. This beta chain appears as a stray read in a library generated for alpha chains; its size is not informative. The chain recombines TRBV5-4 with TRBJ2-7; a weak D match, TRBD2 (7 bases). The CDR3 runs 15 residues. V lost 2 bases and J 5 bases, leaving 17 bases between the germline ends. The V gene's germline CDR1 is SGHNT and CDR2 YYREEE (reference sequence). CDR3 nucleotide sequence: TGTGCCAGCAGCTTCAGGGGAGGGGGAGGAAACGAGCAGTACTTC. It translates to CASSFRGGGGNEQYF.

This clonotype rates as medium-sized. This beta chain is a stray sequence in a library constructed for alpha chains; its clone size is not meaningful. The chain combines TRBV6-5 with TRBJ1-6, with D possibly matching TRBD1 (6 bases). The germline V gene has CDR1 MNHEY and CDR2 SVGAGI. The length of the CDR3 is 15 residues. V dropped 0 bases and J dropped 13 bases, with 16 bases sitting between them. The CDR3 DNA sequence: TGTGCCAGCAGTTACTCGCTACAGGGCCAATTTCCCCTCCACTTT. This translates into CASSYSLQGQFPLHF.

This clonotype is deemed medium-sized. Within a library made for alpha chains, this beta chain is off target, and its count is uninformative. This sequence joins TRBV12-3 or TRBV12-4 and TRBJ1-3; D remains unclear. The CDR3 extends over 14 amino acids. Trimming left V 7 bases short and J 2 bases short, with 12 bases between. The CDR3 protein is CASTWTAAGNTIYF. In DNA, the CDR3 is TGTGCCAGCACTTGGACGGCCGCTGGAAACACCATATATTTT.

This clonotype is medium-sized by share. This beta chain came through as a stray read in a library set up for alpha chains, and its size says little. The CDR3 sequence: CASIANLAGAWNEQFF. CDR3 nucleotides: TGTGCCAGCATCGCTAACTTAGCGGGAGCATGGAATGAGCAGTTCTTC. The chain carries TRBV7-9 and TRBJ2-1, with 9 nucleotides matching TRBD2. Trimming took 7 bases from V and 7 from J; bases not matched to a gene: 14. Germline values: CDR1 SEHNR, CDR2 FQNEAQ (reference sequence). The CDR3 runs 16 residues.

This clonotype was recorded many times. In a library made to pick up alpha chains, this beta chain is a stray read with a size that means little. The CDR3 sequence: CASSQDRGLYEQYF. Written as DNA, the CDR3 is TGTGCCAGCAGCCAGGACAGGGGGTTGTACGAGCAGTACTTC. This chain connects TRBV7-2 to TRBJ2-7; 10 nucleotides align to TRBD1. V was pared by 5 bases and J by 4 bases, with 5 bases of the junction left unmatched. The CDR3 is 14 amino acids. The V gene's germline CDR1 is SGHTA and CDR2 FQGNSA.

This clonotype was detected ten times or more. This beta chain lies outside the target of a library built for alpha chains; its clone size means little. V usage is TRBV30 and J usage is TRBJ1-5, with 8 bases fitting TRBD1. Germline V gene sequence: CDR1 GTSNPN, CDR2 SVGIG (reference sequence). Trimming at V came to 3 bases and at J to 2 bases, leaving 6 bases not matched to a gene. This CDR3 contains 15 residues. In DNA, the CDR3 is TGTGCCTGGAGCCACGCGACAGGGGGCAATCAGCCCCAGCATTTT. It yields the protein CAWSHATGGNQPQHF.